This T cell receptor (beta chain) was documented in a study of technical replicates of blood from several donors. TCRdb's copy holds only in-frame clones and misses some; the assay was immunoSEQ multiplex PCR. The sample records some 77,000 clones, around 94% being singletons. The TCR originated in a human donor in good health. Sequencing used T cells isolated from PBMCs.

In DNA form, the CDR3 reads TGTGCCAGCGAGGCCGCAGCAGTGGGCGAGCAGTACTTC. It is translated as CASEAAAVGEQYF. This chain uses TRBV28 with TRBJ2-7; D uncertain. The germline gives CDR1 MDHEN, CDR2 SYDVKM. The CDR3 extends over 13 amino acids. V lost 8 bases to trimming and J lost 6 bases, with 17 bases between them.